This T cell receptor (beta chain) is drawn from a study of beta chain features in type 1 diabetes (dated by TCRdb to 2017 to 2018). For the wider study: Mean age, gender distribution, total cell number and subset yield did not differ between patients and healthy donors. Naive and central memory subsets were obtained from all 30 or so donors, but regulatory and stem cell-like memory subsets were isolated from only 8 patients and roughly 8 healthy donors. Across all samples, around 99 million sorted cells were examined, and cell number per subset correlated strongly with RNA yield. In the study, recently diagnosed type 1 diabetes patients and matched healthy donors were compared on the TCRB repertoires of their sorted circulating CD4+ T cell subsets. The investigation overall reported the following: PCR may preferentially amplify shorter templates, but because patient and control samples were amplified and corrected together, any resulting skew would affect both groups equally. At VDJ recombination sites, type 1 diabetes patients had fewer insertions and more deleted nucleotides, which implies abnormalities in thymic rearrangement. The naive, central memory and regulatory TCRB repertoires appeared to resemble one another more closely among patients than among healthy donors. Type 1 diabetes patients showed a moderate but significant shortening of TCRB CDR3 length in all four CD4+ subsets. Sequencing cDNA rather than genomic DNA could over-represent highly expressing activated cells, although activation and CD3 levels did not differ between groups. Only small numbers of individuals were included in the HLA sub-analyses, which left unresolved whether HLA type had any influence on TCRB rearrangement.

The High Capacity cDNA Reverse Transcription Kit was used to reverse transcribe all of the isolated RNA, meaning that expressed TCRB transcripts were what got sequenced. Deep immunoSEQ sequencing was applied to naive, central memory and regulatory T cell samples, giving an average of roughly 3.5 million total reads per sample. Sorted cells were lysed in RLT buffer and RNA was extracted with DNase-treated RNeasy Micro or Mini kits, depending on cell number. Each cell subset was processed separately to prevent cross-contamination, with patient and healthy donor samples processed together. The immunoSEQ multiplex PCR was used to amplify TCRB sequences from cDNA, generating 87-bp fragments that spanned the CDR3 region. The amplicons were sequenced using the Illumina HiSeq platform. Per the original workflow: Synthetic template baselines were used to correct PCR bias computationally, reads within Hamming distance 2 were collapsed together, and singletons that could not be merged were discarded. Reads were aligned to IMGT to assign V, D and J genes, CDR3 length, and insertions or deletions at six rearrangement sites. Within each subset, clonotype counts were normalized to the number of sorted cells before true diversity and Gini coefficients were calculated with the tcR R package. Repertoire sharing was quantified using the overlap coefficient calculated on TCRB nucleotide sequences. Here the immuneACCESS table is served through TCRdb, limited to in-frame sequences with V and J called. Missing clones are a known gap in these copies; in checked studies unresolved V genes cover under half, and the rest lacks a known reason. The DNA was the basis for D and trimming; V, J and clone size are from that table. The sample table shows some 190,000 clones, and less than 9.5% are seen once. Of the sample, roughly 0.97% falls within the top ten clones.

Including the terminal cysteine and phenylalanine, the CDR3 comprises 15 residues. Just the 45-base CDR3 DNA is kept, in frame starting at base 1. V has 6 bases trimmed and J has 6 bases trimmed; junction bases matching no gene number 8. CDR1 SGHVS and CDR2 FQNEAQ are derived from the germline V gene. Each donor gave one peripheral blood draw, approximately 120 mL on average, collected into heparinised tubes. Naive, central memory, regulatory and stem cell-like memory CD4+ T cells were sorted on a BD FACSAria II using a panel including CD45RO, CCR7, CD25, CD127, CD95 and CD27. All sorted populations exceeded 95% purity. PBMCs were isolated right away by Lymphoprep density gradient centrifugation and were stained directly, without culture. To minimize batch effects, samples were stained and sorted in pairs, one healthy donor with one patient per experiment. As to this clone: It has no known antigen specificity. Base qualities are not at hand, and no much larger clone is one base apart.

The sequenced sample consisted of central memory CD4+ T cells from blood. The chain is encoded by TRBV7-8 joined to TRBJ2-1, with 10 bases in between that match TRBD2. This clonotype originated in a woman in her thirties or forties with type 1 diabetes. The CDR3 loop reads CASRWGLAGVNEQFF. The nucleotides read TGTGCCAGCAGGTGGGGTCTAGCGGGAGTCAATGAGCAGTTCTTC.